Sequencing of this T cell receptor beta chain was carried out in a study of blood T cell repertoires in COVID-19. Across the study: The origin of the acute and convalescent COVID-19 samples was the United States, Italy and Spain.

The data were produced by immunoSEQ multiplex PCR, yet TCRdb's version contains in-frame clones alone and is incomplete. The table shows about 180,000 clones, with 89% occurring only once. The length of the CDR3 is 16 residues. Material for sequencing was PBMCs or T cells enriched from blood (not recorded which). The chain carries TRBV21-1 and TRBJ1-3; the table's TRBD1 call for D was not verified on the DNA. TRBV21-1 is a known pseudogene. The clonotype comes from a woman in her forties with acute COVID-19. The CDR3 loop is CASSKNRTFSGNTIYF. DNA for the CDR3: TGTGCCAGCAGCAAGAACAGGACATTCTCTGGAAACACCATATATTTT.